The text below deals with one T cell receptor (beta chain). This specimen belongs to a study of blood T cell repertoires in COVID-19. Overall study context: Samples taken during acute and convalescent COVID-19 were collected in the United States, Italy and Spain.

With V trimmed by 6 bases and J by 2 bases, 6 bases remained unmatched. The CDR3 loop spans 14 amino acids. Germline V CDR1 and CDR2: MNHEY, SVGAGI. In the original workflow: Estimation of nucleated cell counts was performed using reference gene primer amplification. The data were produced by immunoSEQ multiplex PCR, yet TCRdb's version contains in-frame clones alone and is incomplete. The V and J calls and clone size come from that table; D and trimming were worked out from the DNA. The sample includes some 250,000 clones, nearly 90% of them seen just once. The V call is TRBV6-5, the J call TRBJ2-7; 8 positions agree with TRBD1. Sequenced: peripheral blood. The clonotype comes from a woman under 40 with acute or convalescent COVID-19. The CDR3 nucleotides read TGTGCCAGCAGCCTGACAGGGGACCCCTACGAGCAGTACTTC. Translation gives CASSLTGDPYEQYF.